This T cell receptor (beta chain) is from a study of T-cell memory formation after mild COVID-19. Points from the study as a whole: The CD4+ clones that contracted clustered mainly within CM and EM, and the CD8+ clones concentrated in EMRA.

TCRdb re-called the 5' RACE reads through MiXCR, storing one row per CDR3 protein. This sample has hundreds of thousands of distinct CDR3 sequences, with 20% to 25% found just once. This CDR3 contains 16 residues. Germline assignment: CDR1 LGHNA and CDR2 YSLEER. V was clipped by 0 bases and J by 4 bases, with 13 bases between them. About this clonotype itself: Its antigen is not identified.

The TCR was taken from a man between 18 and 29 years old who had mild COVID-19 (a few samples of this study predate the infection). Cell type and time point are not known. Sample: PBMCs or a T cell subset sorted from them (not recorded which). This chain connects TRBV4-3 to TRBJ1-3; no firm D call. DNA of the CDR3: TGCGCCAGCAGCCAAGATCGGGCAAGTCCGGGAAACACCATATATTTT. Its protein is CASSQDRASPGNTIYF.